This TCR beta chain is from a study of blood T cell repertoires in COVID-19. The CDR3 totals 13 residues. Germline V CDR1 and CDR2: SGHRS, YFSETQ. Trimming pared 7 bases from V and 6 bases from J, leaving 17 bases between. The repertoire was sequenced with immunoSEQ multiplex PCR; TCRdb's copy has only in-frame clones and lacks some. This sample has approximately 50,000 clones, with approximately 89% found just once. The rearrangement uses TRBV5-1 and TRBJ2-7; D is possibly TRBD2 (5 bases). The source material was peripheral blood. The receptor comes from a man between 60 and 70 years old with acute or convalescent COVID-19. The CDR3 DNA reads TGCGCCAGCGCCACAAGGGCCGCGGGCGAGCAGTACTTC. Encoded protein: CASATRAAGEQYF. The full variable domain, in which reference TRBV5-1 and TRBJ2-7 provide the parts outside the CDR3, is KAGVTQTPRYLIKTRGQQVTLSCSPISGHRSVSWYQQTPGQGLQFLFEYFSETQRNKGNFPGRFSGRQFSNSRSEMNVSTLELGDSALYLCASATRAAGEQYFGPGTRLTVT.